These 27 T cell receptor beta chains were sequenced from one sample in a study of Graves' ophthalmopathy and Graves' hyperthyroidism. Investigators amplified TCR beta CDR3 regions from RNA transcripts. First-round RT-PCR relied on HTBI primers, and a second-round multiplex PCR came next. TCRdb re-derived calls from the multiplex PCR reads in MiXCR, one entry per CDR3 protein. This sample has 360,000 or so distinct CDR3 sequences; around 17% occur once, and the top ten carry more than 1.5%. Sample: peripheral blood. The receptors shown here come from a woman aged 18-30 years with Graves' ophthalmopathy.

This clonotype occurred many times. J is TRBJ2-5 and V is TRBV4-2; TRBD2 agrees at 16 bases. There are 18 residues in the CDR3. V lost 4 bases and J lost 5; bases outside the gene matches: 10. Germline V gene data show CDR1 as LGHNA and CDR2 as YNFKEQ. CDR3 coding DNA: TGTGCCAGCAGCCCTATATCGGGACTAGCGGGAGGGGGGGAGACCCAGTACTTC. This encodes CASSPISGLAGGGETQYF.

In this sample, this clonotype turned up many times. This sequence joins TRBV6-2 or TRBV6-3 and TRBJ1-2; 7 bases fit TRBD1. CDR1 is MNHEY, CDR2 SVGEGT, per germline. CDR3 size: 15 residues. With V trimmed by 7 bases and J by 1 base, 9 bases remained unmatched. CDR3 amino acids: CASMRRDSLNYGYTF. The CDR3, as DNA: TGTGCCAGCATGCGGCGGGACAGTCTTAACTATGGCTACACCTTC.

This clonotype was observed at least ten times. At one end the junction does not follow the germline gene, possibly because of a read error. The chain recombines TRBV27 with TRBJ2-7; D unclear. This CDR3 has 13 amino acids. Germline-derived CDR1 and CDR2 are MNHEY and SMNVEV (reference sequence). The CDR3 here is CAGSLSPYDEQYF. For the CDR3, the DNA is TGTGCCGGCAGTTTATCCCCGTATGACGAGCAGTACTTC.

Ten or more counts support this clonotype. The rearrangement uses TRBV28 and TRBJ1-5; tentatively, D is TRBD1 (5 bases). The length of the CDR3 is 16 residues. Trimming cost V 3 bases and J 2 bases, with 14 bases left between them. Germline CDR1 MDHEN, CDR2 SYDVKM. The DNA for the CDR3 is TGTGCCAGCAGTTTTGTGGGGGTAACGGGCAATCAGCCCCAGCATTTT. This translates into CASSFVGVTGNQPQHF.

This clonotype has a count of ten or more. This sequence joins TRBV30 and TRBJ1-1; D gene ambiguous. V dropped 0 bases and J dropped 5 bases, with 7 bases sitting between them. The germline V gene encodes CDR1 GTSNPN and CDR2 SVGIG (reference sequence). CDR3 length equals 12 residues. CDR3 region: CAWSVPGTEAFF. The CDR3 DNA follows: TGTGCCTGGAGTGTCCCGGGGACTGAAGCTTTCTTT. Full variable domain (outside the CDR3, taken from reference TRBV30 and TRBJ1-1): SQTIHQWPATLVQPVGSPLSLECTVEGTSNPNLYWYRQAAGRGLQLLFYSVGIGQISSEVPQNLSASRPQDRQFILSSKKLLLSDSGFYLCAWSVPGTEAFFGQGTRLTVV.

V gene TRBV12-3 or TRBV12-4 combines with J gene TRBJ2-7, with 8 bases aligning to TRBD2. This CDR3 is built from 14 residues. V lost 7 bases, J lost 3 bases, and 8 bases stayed unmatched. The CDR3 reads CASNPGGGGYEQYF. CDR3 bases: TGTGCCAGCAATCCCGGGGGGGGCGGCTACGAGCAGTACTTC.

This clonotype has a count of ten or more. The chain couples TRBV19 to TRBJ1-1, with D maybe TRBD1 (6 bases). CDR1 and CDR2 from the germline V gene are LNHDA and SQIVND (reference sequence). Trimming stripped 4 bases from V and 6 bases from J, with 18 bases between. The CDR3 is 15 residues long. The CDR3 region has the DNA TGTGCCAGTAGTACCAAGACCCCGGGGGCGGCTGAAGCTTTCTTT. Amino acid sequence: CASSTKTPGAAEAFF.

This clonotype was counted at least ten times. The chain recombines TRBV7-2 with TRBJ2-3, with TRBD2 matching over 11 bases. CDR3 length: 16 amino acids. The V gene end was trimmed by 5 bases and the J gene end by 1 base; junction bases not matched to a gene: 5. Germline-derived CDR1 and CDR2 are SGHTA and FQGNSA. CDR3 residues: CASSQGLAVRTDTQYF. In nucleotides, the CDR3 is TGTGCCAGCAGCCAGGGACTAGCGGTTCGCACAGATACGCAGTATTTT.

This clonotype has at least ten counts. V and J are TRBV12-3 or TRBV12-4 and TRBJ1-5; D is unresolved. This CDR3 contains 15 residues. Trimming shortened V by 5 bases and J by 4 bases, and 15 bases separated the two germline ends. DNA of the CDR3: TGTGCCAGCAGTGTCTGGTCCGATCTAAATCAGCCCCAGCATTTT. Its translation: CASSVWSDLNQPQHF.

This clonotype was seen ten or more times. The chain carries TRBV20-1 and TRBJ2-5; D gene uncertain. Trimming cost V 6 bases and J 2 bases, with 10 bases left between them. The CDR3 is 12 residues long. Germline assignment: CDR1 DFQATT and CDR2 SNEGSKA (reference sequence). In nucleotides, the CDR3 is TGCAGTGCCCTCGGACGGCAAGAGACCCAGTACTTC. This encodes CSALGRQETQYF.

Ten or more counts support this clonotype. CDR3 nucleotides: TGTGCCAGCAGAACCCCAGGCAGGGGATACGAGCAGTACTTC. Protein product: CASRTPGRGYEQYF. This chain uses TRBV27 with TRBJ2-7; a weak D match, TRBD1 (6 bases). Germline V gene lookup returns CDR1 MNHEY and CDR2 SMNVEV (reference sequence). The CDR3 sequence is 14 residues long. V was shortened by 6 bases and J by 4 bases, with 16 bases between the two germline ends.

Written as DNA, the CDR3 is TGTGCCAGCAGTTTAGGGCTAGCGATGGCCTACGAGCAGTACTTC. Translating it yields CASSLGLAMAYEQYF. J is TRBJ2-7 and V is TRBV28, with TRBD2 as a possible D gene (6 bases). Trimming cost V 2 bases and J 2 bases, with 13 bases left between them. Germline V gene data show CDR1 as MDHEN and CDR2 as SYDVKM. The CDR3 extends over 15 amino acids.

This clonotype was recorded at least ten times. The rearrangement uses TRBV6-2 or TRBV6-3 and TRBJ2-7; the match to TRBD1 covers 7 bases. This CDR3 is built from 13 residues. J was trimmed by 3 bases and V by 8 bases; bases with no gene match: 7. In germline, CDR1 is MNHEY, CDR2 SVGEGT. CDR3 in amino acids: CASLPGGLYEQYF. The CDR3 coding sequence is TGTGCCAGCTTGCCAGGGGGTCTCTACGAGCAGTACTTC.

This clonotype was counted many times. The chain recombines TRBV29-1 with TRBJ2-5, with D possibly being TRBD1 or TRBD2 (6 bases each). Germline-derived CDR1 and CDR2 are SQVTM and ANQGSEA. Trimming left V 6 bases short and J 4 bases short, with 18 bases between. The CDR3 covers 14 residues. CDR3 nucleotides: TGCAGCGTGGCCCCGGGGGCTACGGGAGAGACCCAGTACTTC. Residues: CSVAPGATGETQYF.

The V gene is TRBV5-1, the J gene TRBJ1-2, with D possibly being TRBD1 (6 bases). Germline V gene lookup returns CDR1 SGHRS and CDR2 YFSETQ. The CDR3 totals 13 residues. The V gene lost 5 bases and the J gene lost 8 bases, with 16 bases spanning the gap. This CDR3 is CASRPTDRQGYTF. CDR3 nucleotide sequence: TGCGCCAGCAGACCGACGGACAGACAAGGCTACACCTTC.

The V gene is TRBV12-3 or TRBV12-4, the J gene TRBJ2-5, with TRBD2 matching 7 bases. The V gene end was trimmed by 2 bases and the J gene end by 7 bases; junction bases not matched to a gene: 7. The CDR3 covers 14 residues. CDR3 nucleotides: TGTGCCAGCAGTTTATTGGCGGGAGAGGGGACCCAGTACTTC. It specifies CASSLLAGEGTQYF.

This clonotype was seen many times. The rearrangement uses TRBV7-2 and TRBJ2-5; D might be TRBD2 (7 bases). There are 14 residues in the CDR3. The germline gives CDR1 SGHTA, CDR2 FQGNSA. V was shortened by 7 bases and J by 1 base, with 13 bases between the two germline ends. Written as DNA, the CDR3 is TGTGCCAGCAACTGGGGGGGCAGCCAAGAGACCCAGTACTTC. It specifies CASNWGGSQETQYF.

This clonotype was observed at least ten times. The V and J genes are TRBV12-3 or TRBV12-4 and TRBJ1-5, with 9 bases lining up with TRBD1. This CDR3 has 14 residues. V dropped 7 bases and J dropped 10; count of bases not matched to a gene: 11. The CDR3 region has the DNA TGTGCCAGCAAATTAACAGGGGGCCTGGCTCCCCAGCATTTT. It translates to CASKLTGGLAPQHF.

This clonotype was seen ten or more times. V is TRBV15 and J is TRBJ2-5; TRBD1 is a possible D gene (6 bases). With 1 base removed from V and 3 bases from J, the gap between germline ends came to 12 bases. Germline assignment: CDR1 LNHNV and CDR2 YYDKDF (reference sequence). The CDR3 sequence is 15 residues long. The CDR3 DNA is TGTGCCACCAGCAGAGGGACAGAGCCTGAAGAGACCCAGTACTTC. This translates into CATSRGTEPEETQYF.

This clonotype appeared many times. The chain links TRBV20-1 to TRBJ1-2; TRBD1 is a possible D gene (6 bases). The CDR3 loop spans 11 amino acids. The germline V gene encodes CDR1 DFQATT and CDR2 SNEGSKA (reference sequence). Trimming removed 5 bases at V and 8 bases at J, with 12 bases between. The CDR3 nucleotides are TGCAGTGCTGACGGGGGCAGCGGCTACACCTTC. Its protein is CSADGGSGYTF.

This clonotype has at least ten counts. The chain employs TRBV28 and TRBJ1-5; 7 bases match TRBD1. The length of the CDR3 is 14 residues. Germline V gene lookup returns CDR1 MDHEN and CDR2 SYDVKM. Trimming removed 6 bases from V and 7 bases from J; junction bases left unmatched: 9. The chain's CDR3 is CASRLIQGRQPQHF. CDR3 coding DNA: TGTGCCAGCAGACTCATACAGGGGCGGCAGCCCCAGCATTTT.

At least ten counts were recorded for this clonotype. The chain carries TRBV15 and TRBJ1-1; D unclear. V lost 0 bases and J lost 6, with 14 bases in between. The CDR3 totals 15 residues. Germline V gene data show CDR1 as LNHNV and CDR2 as YYDKDF (reference sequence). The CDR3 DNA is TGTGCCACCAGCAGAGATCTAGGTTTAGGCCCTGAAGCTTTCTTT. It specifies CATSRDLGLGPEAFF.

This clonotype has at least ten counts. The genes are TRBV9 and TRBJ1-1, with D maybe TRBD1 (5 bases). V was clipped by 3 bases and J by 2 bases, with 11 bases between them. Germline V lookup: CDR1 SGDLS, CDR2 YYNGEE. The CDR3 has 14 amino acids. This chain's CDR3 is CASSAWDHNTEAFF. CDR3 DNA sequence: TGTGCCAGCAGCGCGTGGGACCATAACACTGAAGCTTTCTTT.

This clonotype was observed at least ten times. V is TRBV6-2 or TRBV6-3 and J is TRBJ1-5; 8 bases match TRBD1. This CDR3 is built from 15 residues. Trimming removed 2 bases from V and 2 bases from J; junction bases left unmatched: 2. CDR1 is MNHEY, CDR2 SVGEGT, per germline. Here the CDR3 reads CASSYLTGGNQPQHF. In DNA, the CDR3 is TGTGCCAGCAGTTACCTGACAGGGGGCAATCAGCCCCAGCATTTT.

This rearrangement joins TRBV5-1 to TRBJ1-1, with D tentatively TRBD1 (5 bases). CDR1 is SGHRS, CDR2 YFSETQ, per germline. Trimming pared 4 bases from V and 11 bases from J, leaving 24 bases between. The CDR3 is 15 amino acids. CDR3 residues: CASSQRAGTGFGAFF. The CDR3 DNA sequence: TGCGCCAGCAGCCAGCGGGCGGGGACGGGGTTCGGCGCTTTCTTT.

This clonotype has ten or more counts. This chain uses TRBV24-1 with TRBJ2-3; TRBD1 is a possible D gene (6 bases). V gave up 7 bases and J gave up 6 bases, with 13 bases separating them. In germline, CDR1 is KGHDR, CDR2 SFDVKD. The CDR3 has 13 residues. The CDR3 reads CATRQGMSDTQYF. The CDR3 DNA sequence: TGTGCCACCAGGCAGGGGATGTCGGATACGCAGTATTTT.

This clonotype was counted ten times or more. V gene TRBV7-2 combines with J gene TRBJ2-5, with D tentatively TRBD2 (6 bases). The CDR3 contains 14 residues. Deletions cut 3 bases from V and 6 bases from J, with 14 bases between. Germline V gene data show CDR1 as SGHTA and CDR2 as FQGNSA. DNA for the CDR3: TGTGCCAGCAGCTTCCAACGGGAGTCACAGACCCAGTACTTC. It yields the protein CASSFQRESQTQYF.